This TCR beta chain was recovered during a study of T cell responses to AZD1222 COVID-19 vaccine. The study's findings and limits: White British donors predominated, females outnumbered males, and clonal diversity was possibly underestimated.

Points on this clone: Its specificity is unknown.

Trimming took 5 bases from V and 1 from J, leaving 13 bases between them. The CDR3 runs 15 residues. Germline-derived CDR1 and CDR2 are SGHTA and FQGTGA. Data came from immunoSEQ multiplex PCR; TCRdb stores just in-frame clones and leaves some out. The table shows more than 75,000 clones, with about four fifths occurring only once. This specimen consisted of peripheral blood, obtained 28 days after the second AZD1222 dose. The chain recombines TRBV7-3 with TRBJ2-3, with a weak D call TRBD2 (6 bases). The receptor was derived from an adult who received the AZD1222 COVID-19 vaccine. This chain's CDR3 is CASSISGIRTDTQYF. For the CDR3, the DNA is TGTGCCAGCAGCATTAGCGGAATTCGCACAGATACGCAGTATTTT.